This TCR beta chain was recovered during a study of cytomegalovirus exposure and HLA in healthy donors. Trimming removed 4 bases from V and 1 base from J, with 13 bases in between. Germline assignment: CDR1 SGDLS and CDR2 YYNGEE. The CDR3 has 15 amino acids. The PCR made use of 60 Vbeta and 13 Jbeta primers. Sequencing used immunoSEQ multiplex PCR; TCRdb keeps in-frame clones, though not all of them. The sample lists about 160,000 clones, under 80% occurring once. The chain employs TRBV9 and TRBJ2-3; possible D gene TRBD2, 6 bases. What was sequenced was PBMCs. This receptor was identified in a man aged 35 to 55 in good health and CMV-seronegative. The CDR3 nucleotides are TGTGCCAGCAGCTACGGGGGAGGAGGCACAGATACGCAGTATTTT. Its translation is CASSYGGGGTDTQYF.